Below, 22 T cell receptor beta chains from the same sample are listed, as sequenced in a study of cytomegalovirus exposure and HLA in healthy donors. Primers for the PCR totalled 60 Vbeta and 13 Jbeta. Generated by immunoSEQ multiplex PCR, the TCRdb table keeps only in-frame clones and is missing some. The sample shows roughly 56,000 clones, around 87% of them seen only once. The source material was PBMCs. The receptors shown here come from a man aged 18 to 29 in good health and CMV-seronegative.

This chain links TRBV2 with TRBJ2-7; D is undetermined. V lost 4 bases and J 2 bases, leaving 6 bases between the germline ends. The germline gives CDR1 SNHLY, CDR2 FYNNEI. This CDR3 is 12 amino acids long. The CDR3 spells CASSVQAYEQYF. DNA of the CDR3: TGTGCCAGCAGTGTCCAGGCCTACGAGCAGTACTTC. Looking up the rest from reference TRBV2 and TRBJ2-7 gives the full variable domain: EPEVTQTPSHQVTQMGQEVILRCVPISNHLYFYWYRQILGQKVEFLVSFYNNEISEKSEIFDDQFSVERPDGSNFTLKIRSTKLEDSAMYFCASSVQAYEQYFGPGTRLTVT.

This chain connects TRBV15 to TRBJ2-6; possibly TRBD1 for D (5 bases). Germline assignment: CDR1 LNHNV and CDR2 YYDKDF (reference sequence). The CDR3 runs to 15 residues. The ends were cut back, 3 bases at V and 0 bases at J, with 6 bases in the middle. CDR3 bases: TGTGCCACCAGCAGGACAGTCTCTGGGGCCAACGTCCTGACTTTC. It codes for CATSRTVSGANVLTF. Looking up the rest from reference TRBV15 and TRBJ2-6 gives the full variable domain: DAMVIQNPRYQVTQFGKPVTLSCSQTLNHNVMYWYQQKSSQAPKLLFHYYDKDFNNEADTPDNFQSRRPNTSFCFLDIRSPGLGDTAMYLCATSRTVSGANVLTFGAGSRLTVL.

V and J are TRBV2 and TRBJ2-7; 9 bases match TRBD1. Germline lookup yields CDR1 SNHLY and CDR2 FYNNEI. Losses at the gene ends were 9 bases for V and 5 bases for J; bases not matched to a gene: 20. The CDR3 spans 17 residues. CDR3 loop: CASRGSFRTGESNEQYF. DNA for the CDR3: TGTGCCAGTAGGGGGTCTTTTCGGACAGGGGAGAGTAACGAGCAGTACTTC.

This clone was picked up one time. The chain joins TRBV4-2 to TRBJ2-7; 9 nucleotides align to TRBD2. Germline V gene data show CDR1 as LGHNA and CDR2 as YNFKEQ. The CDR3 loop spans 17 amino acids. V lost 0 bases to trimming and J lost 3 bases; unmatched junction nucleotides: 9. In DNA form, the CDR3 reads TGTGCCAGCAGCCAAGACGGTAGCGGGGGAAGATACTACGAGCAGTACTTC. Translating it yields CASSQDGSGGRYYEQYF.

In DNA, the CDR3 is TGTGCCAGCAGTTTAAAACGGTCGAACACTGAAGCTTTCTTT. Translated, it gives CASSLKRSNTEAFF. The rearrangement links TRBV28 to TRBJ1-1; D unresolved. The CDR3 runs 14 residues. V was cut by 2 bases and J by 1 base, with 8 bases left in between. From germline, CDR1 is MDHEN and CDR2 SYDVKM.

This chain uses TRBV27 with TRBJ2-1; 7 bases are a match to TRBD1. Looked up from germline, CDR1 is MNHEY and CDR2 is SMNVEV (reference sequence). This CDR3 region has 15 residues. V lost 5 bases, J lost 5 bases, and 9 bases stayed unmatched. The CDR3 DNA reads as TGTGCCAGCAGTCGAGACAGGGTAGCCCACAATGAGCAGTTCTTC. This gives the protein CASSRDRVAHNEQFF.

This clone was detected a few times. This chain links TRBV28 with TRBJ1-5; D perhaps matches TRBD1 (5 bases). CDR1 and CDR2 from the germline V gene are MDHEN and SYDVKM. The ends were cut back, 8 bases at V and 5 bases at J, with 10 bases in the middle. CDR3 length: 12 amino acids. This CDR3 reads CASAQGDQPQHF. The CDR3 nucleotides read TGTGCCAGCGCACAAGGGGATCAGCCCCAGCATTTT.

The chain is built from TRBV6-7 and TRBJ1-1; TRBD1 might be the D (5 bases). TRBV6-7 belongs to the ORF category, with a function that is uncertain. The CDR3 extends over 16 amino acids. Between the trimmed V and J ends, which lost 5 bases and 2 bases, there was a span of 18 bases. CDR3: CASSPRPGWGNTEAFF. The CDR3 DNA sequence: TGTGCCAGCAGTCCCCGTCCAGGGTGGGGAAACACTGAAGCTTTCTTT.

This sequence joins TRBV6-6 and TRBJ1-1; 11 nucleotides match TRBD1. Germline V lookup: CDR1 MNHNY, CDR2 SVGAGI (reference sequence). V dropped 4 bases and J dropped 6; count of bases not matched to a gene: 7. The CDR3 totals 15 residues. DNA of the CDR3: TGTGCCAGCAGTTCCCCCGGACAGGGGGCCTCTGAAGCTTTCTTT. Amino acid sequence: CASSSPGQGASEAFF.

The V call is TRBV6-6, the J call TRBJ2-3, with a weak D call TRBD1 (6 bases). V lost 2 bases, J lost 0 bases, and 9 bases lay in between. CDR3 length: 15 residues. CDR1 and CDR2 from the germline V gene are MNHNY and SVGAGI (reference sequence). CDR3 sequence reads: CASSYGTFSTDTQYF. CDR3 in DNA: TGTGCCAGCAGTTACGGGACATTCAGCACAGATACGCAGTATTTT.

The chain couples TRBV29-1 to TRBJ2-7; TRBD1 aligns across 9 bases. CDR3 length equals 14 residues. V was pared by 3 bases and J by 0 bases, with 3 bases of the junction left unmatched. The germline V gene has CDR1 SQVTM and CDR2 ANQGSEA. The CDR3 sequence: CSVDGQGSSYEQYF. The CDR3 DNA sequence: TGCAGCGTTGACGGACAGGGGTCCTCCTACGAGCAGTACTTC.

V gene TRBV5-1 combines with J gene TRBJ1-4; TRBD1 matches 9 bases. Germline-derived CDR1 and CDR2 are SGHRS and YFSETQ. The junction had 3 bases not matched to a gene; V was cut back by 4 bases and J by 5 bases. The CDR3 extends over 14 amino acids. The CDR3 loop is CASSLGTGNEKLFF. The CDR3, as DNA: TGCGCCAGCAGCCTCGGGACAGGGAATGAAAAACTGTTTTTT.

This chain joins TRBV10-2 and TRBJ2-7; 9 positions agree with TRBD2. The ends lost 2 bases at V and 2 bases at J; junction bases unmatched: 7. The CDR3 loop spans 16 amino acids. The germline gives CDR1 WSHSY, CDR2 SAAADI. CDR3 residues: CASSEDLAGFPYEQYF. The CDR3 nucleotides are TGCGCCAGCAGTGAGGACCTAGCGGGGTTTCCCTACGAGCAGTACTTC.

The chain joins TRBV6-5 to TRBJ2-1, with TRBD2 matching over 8 bases. Germline CDR1 is MNHEY and CDR2 is SVGAGI. Losses at the gene ends were 0 bases for V and 7 bases for J; bases not matched to a gene: 5. CDR3 size: 15 residues. The CDR3 region is CASSYSIAGGNEQFF. CDR3 DNA: TGTGCCAGCAGTTACTCGATTGCGGGGGGTAATGAGCAGTTCTTC.

This clone has just one count. The gene calls are TRBV19 and TRBJ1-2; 7 bases fit TRBD1. CDR1 is LNHDA, CDR2 SQIVND, per germline (reference sequence). The V segment lost 3 bases and the J segment 3 bases; nucleotides outside the gene matches: 4. This CDR3 has 14 residues. As DNA, the CDR3 is TGTGCCAGTAGTATTACCCAGGGGGACTATGGCTACACCTTC. Its protein product is CASSITQGDYGYTF.

This clone was seen only once. Other DNA sequences within the sample encode an identical CDR3. The gene calls are TRBV13 and TRBJ2-5; 9 bases agree with TRBD1. The ends lost 5 bases at V and 5 bases at J; junction bases unmatched: 6. CDR1 PRHDT and CDR2 FYEKMQ come from the germline V gene (reference sequence). The CDR3 contains 14 residues. CDR3 coding DNA: TGTGCCAGCAGCCGTGGACAGGGGCTGGAGACCCAGTACTTC. Its translation: CASSRGQGLETQYF.

The chain joins TRBV19 to TRBJ1-5, with D unresolved. Germline loops: CDR1 LNHDA, CDR2 SQIVND (reference sequence). With 5 bases removed from V and 7 bases from J, the gap between germline ends came to 12 bases. The CDR3 is 13 residues long. The CDR3 bases are TGTGCCAGTAGTCCCCGGAGAGGGCAGCCCCAGCATTTT. It is translated as CASSPRRGQPQHF. The full variable domain, with the rest looked up from reference TRBV19 and TRBJ1-5, is DGGITQSPKYLFRKEGQNVTLSCEQNLNHDAMYWYRQDPGQGLRLIYYSQIVNDFQKGDIAEGYSVSREKKESFPLTVTSAQKNPTAFYLCASSPRRGQPQHFGDGTRLSIL.

CDR3 sequence (DNA): TGTGCCAGCAGTCCACTAGCGGAGGCCTACGAGCAGTACTTC. This codes for CASSPLAEAYEQYF. This chain connects TRBV28 to TRBJ2-7, with 8 bases fitting TRBD2. Germline V gene data show CDR1 as MDHEN and CDR2 as SYDVKM. The CDR3 has 14 amino acids. Trimming removed 5 bases from V and 2 bases from J; junction bases left unmatched: 5.

This sequence joins TRBV11-3 and TRBJ1-2; 7 bases align to TRBD1. The CDR3 covers 17 residues. Germline loops: CDR1 SGHNT, CDR2 YENEEA. Unmatched junction bases numbered 9, after V lost 0 bases and J lost 2 bases. The DNA for the CDR3 is TGTGCCAGCAGCTTAGAGAGGCGAGACAGGGCGAACTATGGCTACACCTTC. This encodes CASSLERRDRANYGYTF.

The V and J genes are TRBV7-9 and TRBJ1-5; a possible D gene is TRBD1 (5 bases). V was shortened by 1 base and J by 4 bases, with 11 bases between the two germline ends. CDR3 size: 15 residues. Per germline, CDR1 SEHNR and CDR2 FQNEAQ (reference sequence). CDR3 sequence: CASSLDPQGNQPQHF. CDR3 nucleotide sequence: TGTGCCAGCAGCTTAGATCCGCAGGGTAATCAGCCCCAGCATTTT. Supplemented by reference TRBV7-9 and TRBJ1-5, the full variable domain reads DTGVSQNPRHKITKRGQNVTFRCDPISEHNRLYWYRQTLGQGPEFLTYFQNEAQLEKSRLLSDRFSAERPKGSFSTLEIQRTEQGDSAMYLCASSLDPQGNQPQHFGDGTRLSIL.

For the CDR3, the DNA is TGCGCCAGCAGCCAAGGGCGACGGGACAACGGGCAGTTCTTC. Its protein product is CASSQGRRDNGQFF. The rearrangement uses TRBV4-1 and TRBJ2-1; D might be TRBD1 (6 bases). Germline V gene data show CDR1 as MGHRA and CDR2 as YSYEKL. There are 14 residues in the CDR3. Deletions cut 1 base from V and 12 bases from J, with 16 bases between.

The V call is TRBV2, the J call TRBJ1-1; TRBD1 might be the D (5 bases). The CDR3 sequence is 14 residues long. Germline CDR1 and CDR2: SNHLY and FYNNEI. Trimming pared 3 bases from V and 11 bases from J, leaving 19 bases between. CDR3 DNA sequence: TGTGCCAGCAGTGAGGTCGGACAAGCCGGTGGGGCTTTCTTT. It encodes CASSEVGQAGGAFF. The full variable domain, with the rest looked up from reference TRBV2 and TRBJ1-1, is EPEVTQTPSHQVTQMGQEVILRCVPISNHLYFYWYRQILGQKVEFLVSFYNNEISEKSEIFDDQFSVERPDGSNFTLKIRSTKLEDSAMYFCASSEVGQAGGAFFGQGTRLTVV.